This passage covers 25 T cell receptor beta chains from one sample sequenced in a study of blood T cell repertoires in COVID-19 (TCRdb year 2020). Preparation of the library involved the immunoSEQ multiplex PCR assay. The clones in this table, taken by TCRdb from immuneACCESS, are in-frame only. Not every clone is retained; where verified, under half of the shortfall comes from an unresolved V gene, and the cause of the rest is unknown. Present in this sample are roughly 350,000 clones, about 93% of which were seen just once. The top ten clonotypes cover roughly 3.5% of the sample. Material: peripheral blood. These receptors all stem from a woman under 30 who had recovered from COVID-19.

The CDR3 DNA is TGTGCCAGCAGCCAAGATGGGCTAGCGGGAGTCAATGAGCAGTTCTTC. The encoded protein is CASSQDGLAGVNEQFF. The rearrangement joins TRBV3-1 (or the pseudogene TRBV3-2) to TRBJ2-1; 10 positions match TRBD2. The junction had 5 bases not matched to a gene; V was cut back by 0 bases and J by 6 bases. The CDR3 is 16 residues long. Germline V lookup: CDR1 LGHDT, CDR2 YNNKEL (reference sequence).

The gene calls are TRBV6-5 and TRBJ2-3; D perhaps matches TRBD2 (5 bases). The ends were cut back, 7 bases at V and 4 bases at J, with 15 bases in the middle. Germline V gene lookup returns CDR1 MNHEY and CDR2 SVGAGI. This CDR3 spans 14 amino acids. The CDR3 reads CASKLGWRSDTQYF. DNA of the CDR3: TGTGCCAGCAAACTAGGGTGGAGGTCAGATACGCAGTATTTT.

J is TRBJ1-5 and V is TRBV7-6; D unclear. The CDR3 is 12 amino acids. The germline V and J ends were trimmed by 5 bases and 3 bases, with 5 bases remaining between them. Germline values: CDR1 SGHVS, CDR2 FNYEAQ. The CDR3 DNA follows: TGTGCCAGCAGCCCCCTCAATCAGCCCCAGCATTTT. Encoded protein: CASSPLNQPQHF.

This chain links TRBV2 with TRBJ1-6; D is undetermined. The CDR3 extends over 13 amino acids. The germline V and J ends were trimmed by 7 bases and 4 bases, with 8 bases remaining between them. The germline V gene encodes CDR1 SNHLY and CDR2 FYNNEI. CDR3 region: CASMVVYNSPLHF. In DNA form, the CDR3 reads TGTGCCAGCATGGTAGTTTATAATTCACCCCTCCACTTT. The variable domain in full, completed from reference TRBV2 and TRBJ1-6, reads EPEVTQTPSHQVTQMGQEVILRCVPISNHLYFYWYRQILGQKVEFLVSFYNNEISEKSEIFDDQFSVERPDGSNFTLKIRSTKLEDSAMYFCASMVVYNSPLHFGNGTRLTVT.

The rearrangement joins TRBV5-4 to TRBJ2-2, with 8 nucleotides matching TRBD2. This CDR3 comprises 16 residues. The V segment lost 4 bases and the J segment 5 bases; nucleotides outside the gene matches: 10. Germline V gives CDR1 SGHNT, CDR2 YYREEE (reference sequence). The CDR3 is CASSPASGSSTGELFF. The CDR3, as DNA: TGTGCCAGCAGCCCGGCCAGCGGGAGTTCGACCGGGGAGCTGTTTTTT.

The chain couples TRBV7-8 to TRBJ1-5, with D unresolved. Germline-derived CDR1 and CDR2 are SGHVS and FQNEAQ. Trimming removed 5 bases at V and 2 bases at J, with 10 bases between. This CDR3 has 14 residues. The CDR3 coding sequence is TGTGCCAGCAGCCACGACGGGGGCAATCAGCCCCAGCATTTT. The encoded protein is CASSHDGGNQPQHF.

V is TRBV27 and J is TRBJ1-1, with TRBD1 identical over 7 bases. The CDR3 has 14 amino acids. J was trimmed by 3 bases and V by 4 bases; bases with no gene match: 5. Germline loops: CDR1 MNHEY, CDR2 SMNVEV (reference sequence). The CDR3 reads CASSWNRGYTEAFF. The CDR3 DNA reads TGTGCCAGCAGTTGGAACAGGGGTTACACTGAAGCTTTCTTT.

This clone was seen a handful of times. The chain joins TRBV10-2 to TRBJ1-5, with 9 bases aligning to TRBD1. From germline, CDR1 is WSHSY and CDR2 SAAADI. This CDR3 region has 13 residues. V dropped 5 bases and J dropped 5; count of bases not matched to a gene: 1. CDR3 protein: CASSRQGDQPQHF. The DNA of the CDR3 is TGCGCCAGCAGTCGACAGGGGGATCAGCCCCAGCATTTT.

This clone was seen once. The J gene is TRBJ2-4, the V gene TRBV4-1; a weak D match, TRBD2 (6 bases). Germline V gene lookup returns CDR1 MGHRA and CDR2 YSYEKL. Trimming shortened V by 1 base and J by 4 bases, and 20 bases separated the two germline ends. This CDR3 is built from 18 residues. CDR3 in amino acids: CASSQGALTSAGKNIQYF. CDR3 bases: TGCGCCAGCAGCCAAGGGGCCCTGACTAGTGCAGGAAAAAACATTCAGTACTTC.

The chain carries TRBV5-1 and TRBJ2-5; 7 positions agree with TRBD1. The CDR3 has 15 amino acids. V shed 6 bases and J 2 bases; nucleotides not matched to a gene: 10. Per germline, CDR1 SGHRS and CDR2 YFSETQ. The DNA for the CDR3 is TGCGCCAGCACAATACCGGGACAGAGGCAAGAGACCCAGTACTTC. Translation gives CASTIPGQRQETQYF. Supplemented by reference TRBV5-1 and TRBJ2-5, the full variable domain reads KAGVTQTPRYLIKTRGQQVTLSCSPISGHRSVSWYQQTPGQGLQFLFEYFSETQRNKGNFPGRFSGRQFSNSRSEMNVSTLELGDSALYLCASTIPGQRQETQYFGPGTRLLVL.

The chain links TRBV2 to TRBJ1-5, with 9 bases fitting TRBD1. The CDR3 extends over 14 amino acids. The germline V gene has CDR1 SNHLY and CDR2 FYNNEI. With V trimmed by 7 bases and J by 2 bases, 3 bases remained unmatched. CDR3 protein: CASKDRGGNQPQHF. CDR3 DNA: TGTGCCAGCAAGGACAGGGGAGGCAATCAGCCCCAGCATTTT.

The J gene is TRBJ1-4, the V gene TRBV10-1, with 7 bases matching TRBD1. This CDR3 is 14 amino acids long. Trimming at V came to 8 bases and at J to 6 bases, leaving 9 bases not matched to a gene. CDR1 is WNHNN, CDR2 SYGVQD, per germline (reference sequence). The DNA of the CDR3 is TGCGCCAGCCTAACAGGGGAAGGGGATGAAAAACTGTTTTTT. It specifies CASLTGEGDEKLFF.

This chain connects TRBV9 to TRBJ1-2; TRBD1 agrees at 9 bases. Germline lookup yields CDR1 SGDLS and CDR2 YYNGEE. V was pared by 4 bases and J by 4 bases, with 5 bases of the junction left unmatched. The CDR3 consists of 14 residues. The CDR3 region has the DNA TGTGCCAGCAGCCCGGGGACAGGGACCTATGGCTACACCTTC. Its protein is CASSPGTGTYGYTF.

CDR3 sequence reads: CASRRAGGFINEQFF. For the CDR3, the DNA is TGTGCCAGTCGTCGAGCGGGAGGCTTCATCAATGAGCAGTTCTTC. The chain is built from TRBV19 and TRBJ2-1; TRBD2 matches 9 bases. V gave up 8 bases and J gave up 6 bases; unmatched junction bases: 11. The length of the CDR3 is 15 residues. The germline V gene has CDR1 LNHDA and CDR2 SQIVND (reference sequence).

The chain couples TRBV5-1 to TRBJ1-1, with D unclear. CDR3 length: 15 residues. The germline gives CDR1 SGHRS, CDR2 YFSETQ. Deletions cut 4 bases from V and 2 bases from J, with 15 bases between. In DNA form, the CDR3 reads TGCGCCAGCAGCCCTGCGCCCGGGTACAACACTGAAGCTTTCTTT. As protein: CASSPAPGYNTEAFF.

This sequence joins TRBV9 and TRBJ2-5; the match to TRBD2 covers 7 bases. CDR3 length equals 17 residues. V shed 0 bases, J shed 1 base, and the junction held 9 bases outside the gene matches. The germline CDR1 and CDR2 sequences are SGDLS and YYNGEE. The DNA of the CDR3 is TGTGCCAGCAGCGTAGGCGGTACCCTAGCGGTCCAAGAGACCCAGTACTTC. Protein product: CASSVGGTLAVQETQYF.

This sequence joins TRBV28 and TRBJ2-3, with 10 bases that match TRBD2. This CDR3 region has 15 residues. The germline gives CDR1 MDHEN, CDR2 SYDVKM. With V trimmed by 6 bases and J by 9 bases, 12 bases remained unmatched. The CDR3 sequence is CASRPTSGTLYTQYF. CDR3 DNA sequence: TGTGCCAGCAGACCCACTAGCGGGACTCTCTACACGCAGTATTTT. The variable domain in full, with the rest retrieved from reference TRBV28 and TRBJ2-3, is DVKVTQSSRYLVKRTGEKVFLECVQDMDHENMFWYRQDPGLGLRLIYFSYDVKMKEKGDIPEGYSVSREKKERFSLILESASTNQTSMYLCASRPTSGTLYTQYFGPGTRLTVL.

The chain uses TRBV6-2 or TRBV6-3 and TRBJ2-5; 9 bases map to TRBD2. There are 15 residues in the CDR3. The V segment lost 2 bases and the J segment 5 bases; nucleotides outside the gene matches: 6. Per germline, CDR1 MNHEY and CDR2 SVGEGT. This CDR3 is CASSYVAGAWETQYF. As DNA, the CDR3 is TGTGCCAGCAGTTACGTAGCGGGAGCTTGGGAGACCCAGTACTTC.

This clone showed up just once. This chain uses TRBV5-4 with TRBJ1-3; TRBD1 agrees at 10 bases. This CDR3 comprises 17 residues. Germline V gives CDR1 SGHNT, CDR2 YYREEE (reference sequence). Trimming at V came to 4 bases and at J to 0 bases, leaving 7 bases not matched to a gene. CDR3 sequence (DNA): TGTGCCAGCAGCCGGACAGGGGGAAGTGTCTCTGGAAACACCATATATTTT. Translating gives CASSRTGGSVSGNTIYF.

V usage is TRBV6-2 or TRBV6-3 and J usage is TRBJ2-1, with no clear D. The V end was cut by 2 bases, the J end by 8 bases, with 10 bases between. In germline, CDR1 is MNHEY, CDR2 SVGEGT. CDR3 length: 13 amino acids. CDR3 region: CASSYLSSDEQFF. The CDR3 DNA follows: TGTGCCAGCAGTTACCTGTCTAGTGATGAGCAGTTCTTC.

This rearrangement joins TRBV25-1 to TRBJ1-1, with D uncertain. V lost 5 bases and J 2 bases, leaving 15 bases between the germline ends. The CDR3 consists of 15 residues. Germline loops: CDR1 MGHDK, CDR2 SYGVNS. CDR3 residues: CASSTYRESNTEAFF. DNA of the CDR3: TGTGCCAGCAGTACCTATAGGGAGAGTAACACTGAAGCTTTCTTT. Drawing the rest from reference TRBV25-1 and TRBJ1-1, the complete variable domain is EADIYQTPRYLVIGTGKKITLECSQTMGHDKMYWYQQDPGMELHLIHYSYGVNSTEKGDLSSESTVSRIRTEHFPLTLESARPSHTSQYLCASSTYRESNTEAFFGQGTRLTVV.

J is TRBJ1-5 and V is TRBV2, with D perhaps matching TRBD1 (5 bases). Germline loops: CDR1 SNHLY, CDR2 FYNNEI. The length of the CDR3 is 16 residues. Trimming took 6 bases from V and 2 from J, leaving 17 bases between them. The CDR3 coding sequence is TGTGCCAGCAGCCCAAACGGGGGTTTTGGCAATCAGCCCCAGCATTTT. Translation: CASSPNGGFGNQPQHF.

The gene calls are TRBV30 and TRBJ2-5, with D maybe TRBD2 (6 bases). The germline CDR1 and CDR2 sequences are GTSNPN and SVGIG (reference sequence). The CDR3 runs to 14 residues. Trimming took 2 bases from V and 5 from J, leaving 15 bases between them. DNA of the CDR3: TGTGCCTGGAGTAACTCGGGGGTCTGGGAGACCCAGTACTTC. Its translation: CAWSNSGVWETQYF.

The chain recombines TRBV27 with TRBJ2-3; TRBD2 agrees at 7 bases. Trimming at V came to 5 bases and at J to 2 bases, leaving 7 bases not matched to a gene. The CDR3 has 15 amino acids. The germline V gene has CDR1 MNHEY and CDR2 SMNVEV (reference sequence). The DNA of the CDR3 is TGTGCCAGCAGTGGGGGGAGGGACGTCACAGATACGCAGTATTTT. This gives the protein CASSGGRDVTDTQYF.

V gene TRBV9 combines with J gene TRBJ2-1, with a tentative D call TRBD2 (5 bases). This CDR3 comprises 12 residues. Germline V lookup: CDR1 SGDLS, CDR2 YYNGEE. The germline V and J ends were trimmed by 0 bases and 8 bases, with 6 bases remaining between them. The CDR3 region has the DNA TGTGCCAGCAGCGTAGAGAGGGATGAGCAGTTCTTC. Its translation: CASSVERDEQFF. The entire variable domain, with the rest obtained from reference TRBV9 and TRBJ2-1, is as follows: DSGVTQTPKHLITATGQRVTLRCSPRSGDLSVYWYQQSLDQGLQFLIQYYNGEERAKGNILERFSAQQFPDLHSELNLSSLELGDSALYFCASSVERDEQFFGPGTRLTVL.